The 11 T cell receptor beta chains in this list originate from one sample, sequenced in a study of CD8+CD57+ T cells in acquired aplastic anemia. Genomic DNA provided the template from which TCR beta VDJ and CDR3 profiles were obtained. TCRdb recomputed calls from the reads with MiXCR, one row per CDR3 protein. The sample shows around 430,000 distinct CDR3 sequences, around 33% of them seen only once. The sequenced patients had an expansion of CD8+CD57+ cells seen by flow cytometry. Sequenced: sorted CD4+, CD8+, or CD8+CD57+ T cells (not recorded which) from PBMCs. The source is a human donor with aplastic anemia.

This clonotype was picked up many times. J is TRBJ1-1 and V is TRBV29-1; 9 positions match TRBD1. This CDR3 comprises 14 residues. V shed 7 bases and J 5 bases; nucleotides not matched to a gene: 11. Germline lookup yields CDR1 SQVTM and CDR2 ANQGSEA. CDR3 in amino acids: CSAHVQGALTEAFF. The CDR3 nucleotides are TGCAGCGCCCACGTACAGGGGGCGCTGACTGAAGCTTTCTTT.

This clonotype has at least ten counts. V and J are TRBV10-2 and TRBJ2-7; 11 bases line up with TRBD1. V shed 2 bases, J shed 0 bases, and the junction held 3 bases outside the gene matches. The CDR3 spans 16 residues. Per germline, CDR1 WSHSY and CDR2 SAAADI. The CDR3 loop is CASSEGTGGASYEQYF. The CDR3 nucleotides read TGCGCCAGCAGTGAGGGGACAGGGGGGGCCTCCTACGAGCAGTACTTC.

This clonotype was observed a few times. V gene TRBV27 combines with J gene TRBJ1-2, with TRBD1 identical over 7 bases. The trim removed 0 bases at V and 8 bases at J, leaving 6 bases unmatched. Germline CDR1 is MNHEY and CDR2 is SMNVEV (reference sequence). The CDR3 spans 14 residues. The chain's CDR3 is CASSLSGTDLGYTF. DNA for the CDR3: TGTGCCAGCAGTTTATCCGGGACAGACCTCGGCTACACCTTC.

This clonotype was counted a few times. The chain is built from TRBV20-1 and TRBJ2-1, with 7 bases fitting TRBD2. From germline, CDR1 is DFQATT and CDR2 SNEGSKA (reference sequence). J was trimmed by 6 bases and V by 2 bases; bases with no gene match: 7. The CDR3 consists of 14 residues. CDR3 amino acids: CSARFPSGINEQFF. The CDR3 coding sequence is TGCAGTGCTAGATTTCCTAGCGGAATCAATGAGCAGTTCTTC.

This clonotype was counted ten times or more. The chain links TRBV10-3 to TRBJ1-5; unclear D gene. The CDR3 covers 12 residues. Trimming pared 5 bases from V and 5 bases from J, leaving 7 bases between. Germline values: CDR1 ENHRY, CDR2 SYGVKD. CDR3 loop: CAISPIDQPQHF. CDR3 nucleotides: TGTGCCATCAGTCCCATTGATCAGCCCCAGCATTTT.

As to this clonotype: Compared with germline, one end of the junction differs, possibly owing to a read error. The chain couples TRBV15 to TRBJ2-7; 9 bases map to TRBD2. The length of the CDR3 is 15 residues. The germline CDR1 and CDR2 sequences are LNHNV and YYDKDF (reference sequence). The CDR3 nucleotides read TGTGCCAGCAGCACCACCGGGACTAGCTCGGGAGAGCAGTACTTC. Translated: CASSTTGTSSGEQYF.

Only a few counts were recorded for this clonotype. The gene calls are TRBV7-2 and TRBJ1-1; D ambiguous. The V end was cut by 4 bases, the J end by 5 bases, with 11 bases between. The CDR3 has 13 amino acids. Germline CDR1 and CDR2: SGHTA and FQGNSA. Here the CDR3 DNA reads TGTGCCAGCAGCTCCGTAGGAGTAACTGAAGCTTTCTTT. This translates into CASSSVGVTEAFF.

This clonotype showed up just a few times. The gene calls are TRBV15 and TRBJ1-2, with 9 bases matching TRBD1. V shed 0 bases and J 10 bases; nucleotides not matched to a gene: 9. There are 15 residues in the CDR3. CDR1 LNHNV and CDR2 YYDKDF come from the germline V gene (reference sequence). CDR3 nucleotides: TGTGCCACCAGCAGAGATCGCAGGGACAGGGACCCCTACACCTTC. This encodes CATSRDRRDRDPYTF.

As concerns this clonotype: This may be a read error, as it is one base from a much larger clone. The genes are TRBV19 and TRBJ2-1; 7 bases fit TRBD2. The CDR3 is 15 amino acids. Germline-derived CDR1 and CDR2 are LNHDA and SQIVND (reference sequence). As DNA, the CDR3 is TGTGCCAGTGGTATAGTTCTAGCGGAGGCGAATGAGCAGTTCTTC. This codes for CASGIVLAEANEQFF.

V and J are TRBV5-4 and TRBJ1-4, with unresolved D. V lost 0 bases to trimming and J lost 2 bases, with 5 bases between them. This CDR3 contains 14 residues. Germline loops: CDR1 SGHNT, CDR2 YYREEE (reference sequence). The CDR3 nucleotides are TGTGCCAGCAGCTTGGGCCTTACTAATGAAAAACTGTTTTTT. Its protein product is CASSLGLTNEKLFF.

Only a few counts were recorded for this clonotype. The chain has TRBV20-1 and TRBJ2-5, with 7 positions matching TRBD2. This CDR3 region has 15 residues. The germline CDR1 and CDR2 sequences are DFQATT and SNEGSKA (reference sequence). The V gene end was trimmed by 1 base and the J gene end by 4 bases; junction bases not matched to a gene: 9. The CDR3 nucleotides are TGCAGTGCTAGAGCGGGACTAACGATCCGAGAGACCCAGTACTTC. It codes for CSARAGLTIRETQYF.